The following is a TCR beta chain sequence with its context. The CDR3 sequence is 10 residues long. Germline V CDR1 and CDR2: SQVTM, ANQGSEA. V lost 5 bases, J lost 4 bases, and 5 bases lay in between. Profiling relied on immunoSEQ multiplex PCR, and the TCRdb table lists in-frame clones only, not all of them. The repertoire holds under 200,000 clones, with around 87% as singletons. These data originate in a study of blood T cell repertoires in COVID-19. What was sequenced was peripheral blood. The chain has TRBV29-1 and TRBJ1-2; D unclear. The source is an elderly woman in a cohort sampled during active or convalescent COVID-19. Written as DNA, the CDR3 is TGCAGCGTTTCGAGCTATGGCTACACCTTC. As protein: CSVSSYGYTF.